Below are 10 T cell receptor beta chains sequenced from a single sample in a study of blood T cell repertoires in COVID-19. Some clones are missing from TCRdb's copy, which holds only in-frame ones; the method was immunoSEQ multiplex PCR. The sample consists of approximately 270,000 clones, approximately 88% of them appearing once. Sample: peripheral blood. These receptors all come from a middle-aged man with acute or convalescent COVID-19.

This chain links TRBV6-6 with TRBJ1-2; unclear D gene. Deletions cut 2 bases from V and 4 bases from J, with 8 bases between. This CDR3 is 13 amino acids long. Germline V gene sequence: CDR1 MNHNY, CDR2 SVGAGI (reference sequence). CDR3 sequence reads: CASSYTVIYGYTF. The CDR3 coding sequence is TGTGCCAGCAGTTACACAGTTATCTATGGCTACACCTTC.

This chain uses TRBV3-1 (or the pseudogene TRBV3-2) with TRBJ2-1; the match to TRBD2 covers 9 bases. J was trimmed by 8 bases and V by 1 base; bases with no gene match: 3. The CDR3 spans 14 residues. The germline CDR1 and CDR2 sequences are LGHDT and YNNKEL (reference sequence). The CDR3: CASSQVSGGHEQFF. CDR3 DNA: TGTGCCAGCAGCCAAGTGAGCGGGGGGCATGAGCAGTTCTTC.

The chain recombines TRBV7-9 with TRBJ2-2; 7 bases are shared with TRBD2. Germline V gene data show CDR1 as SEHNR and CDR2 as FQNEAQ (reference sequence). The V gene end was trimmed by 1 base and the J gene end by 4 bases; junction bases not matched to a gene: 6. The CDR3 consists of 16 residues. The CDR3 loop reads CASSLGAGTTTGELFF. DNA for the CDR3: TGTGCCAGCAGCTTAGGAGCCGGGACTACCACCGGGGAGCTGTTTTTT.

This chain connects TRBV23-1 to TRBJ1-5; a possible D gene is TRBD1 (6 bases). TRBV23-1 is designated an ORF whose function remains uncertain. The CDR3 contains 14 residues. V was shortened by 5 bases and J by 2 bases, with 10 bases between the two germline ends. The CDR3 region is CASSWGRGNQPQHF. For the CDR3, the DNA is TGCGCCAGCAGTTGGGGGCGCGGCAATCAGCCCCAGCATTTT.

The V and J genes are TRBV6-5 and TRBJ1-6, with D possibly TRBD1 on 6 matching bases. V was shortened by 5 bases and J by 7 bases, with 9 bases between the two germline ends. CDR3 length equals 13 residues. In germline, CDR1 is MNHEY, CDR2 SVGAGI. CDR3 coding DNA: TGTGCCAGCAGTAAGGACAGAAATTCACCCCTCCACTTT. Its translation is CASSKDRNSPLHF.

The chain links TRBV19 to TRBJ2-7; D perhaps matches TRBD1 (5 bases). This CDR3 contains 14 residues. V dropped 2 bases and J dropped 3 bases, with 11 bases sitting between them. From germline, CDR1 is LNHDA and CDR2 SQIVND (reference sequence). CDR3 nucleotide sequence: TGTGCCAGTAGTATACAGGGAAGATACTACGAGCAGTACTTC. It yields the protein CASSIQGRYYEQYF.

This chain links TRBV7-6 with TRBJ2-5; 7 bases are a match to TRBD1. Trimming at V came to 5 bases and at J to 1 base, leaving 7 bases not matched to a gene. Germline V gene sequence: CDR1 SGHVS, CDR2 FNYEAQ. CDR3 size: 15 residues. The CDR3 here is CASSADRTFQETQYF. As DNA, the CDR3 is TGTGCCAGCAGCGCGGACAGGACCTTCCAAGAGACCCAGTACTTC.

The chain carries TRBV5-6 and TRBJ2-2; D call uncertain. The CDR3 has 16 residues. With 4 bases removed from V and 1 base from J, the gap between germline ends came to 14 bases. Germline lookup yields CDR1 SGHDT and CDR2 YYEEEE. CDR3 nucleotides: TGTGCCAGCAGCCGCCCTGGGCAGAGGAACACCGGGGAGCTGTTTTTT. As protein: CASSRPGQRNTGELFF. The full variable domain, in which reference TRBV5-6 and TRBJ2-2 provide the parts outside the CDR3, is DAGVTQSPTHLIKTRGQQVTLRCSPKSGHDTVSWYQQALGQGPQFIFQYYEEEERQRGNFPDRFSGHQFPNYSSELNVNALLLGDSALYLCASSRPGQRNTGELFFGEGSRLTVL.

The V call is TRBV2, the J call TRBJ2-1; D might be TRBD1 (6 bases). Trimming took 8 bases from V and 14 from J, leaving 10 bases between them. The CDR3 is made up of 9 amino acids. Germline V gene data show CDR1 as SNHLY and CDR2 as FYNNEI. The CDR3 DNA sequence: TGTGCCAGCGGGACAAGGGAGTTCTTC. The encoded protein is CASGTREFF. Together with reference TRBV2 and TRBJ2-1, the CDR3 gives the full variable domain: EPEVTQTPSHQVTQMGQEVILRCVPISNHLYFYWYRQILGQKVEFLVSFYNNEISEKSEIFDDQFSVERPDGSNFTLKIRSTKLEDSAMYFCASGTREFFGPGTRLTVL.

The chain combines TRBV19 with TRBJ1-2; D possibly corresponds to TRBD1 (6 bases). CDR1 and CDR2 (germline): LNHDA, SQIVND (reference sequence). The V gene lost 3 bases and the J gene lost 6 bases, with 23 bases spanning the gap. The CDR3 length is 17 residues. The CDR3 DNA is TGTGCCAGTAGTATTGGGTTTTGGCAGGGGCGAAGGAATGGCTACACCTTC. Its protein product is CASSIGFWQGRRNGYTF.